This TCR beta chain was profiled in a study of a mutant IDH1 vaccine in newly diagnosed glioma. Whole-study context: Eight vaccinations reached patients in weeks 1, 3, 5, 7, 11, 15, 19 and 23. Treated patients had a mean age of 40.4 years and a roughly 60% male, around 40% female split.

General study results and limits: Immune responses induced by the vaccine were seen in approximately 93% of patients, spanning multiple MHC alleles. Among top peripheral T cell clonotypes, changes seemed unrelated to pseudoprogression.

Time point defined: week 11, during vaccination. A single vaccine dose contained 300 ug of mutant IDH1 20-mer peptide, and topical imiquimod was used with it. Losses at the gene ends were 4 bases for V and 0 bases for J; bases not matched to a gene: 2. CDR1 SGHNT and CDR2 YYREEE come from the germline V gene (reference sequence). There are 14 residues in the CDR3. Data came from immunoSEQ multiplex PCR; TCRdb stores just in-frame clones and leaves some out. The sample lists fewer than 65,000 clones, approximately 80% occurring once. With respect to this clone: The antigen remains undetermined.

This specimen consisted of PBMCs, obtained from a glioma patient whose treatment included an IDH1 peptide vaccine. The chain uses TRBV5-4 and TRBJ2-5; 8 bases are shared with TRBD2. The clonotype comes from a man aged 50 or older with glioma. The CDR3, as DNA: TGTGCCAGCAGCGCACTAGCGGACCAAGAGACCCAGTACTTC. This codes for CASSALADQETQYF.